These 11 T cell receptor beta chains originate from one sample sequenced in a study of blood T cell repertoires in COVID-19. Assay: immunoSEQ multiplex PCR; the TCRdb copy retains only in-frame clones and omits some. The sample lists 450,000 to 600,000 clones; around 90% were seen once. The sequencing sample was made of PBMCs or T cells enriched from blood (not recorded which). The receptors here all came from a young woman who had recovered from COVID-19.

This chain links TRBV19 with TRBJ1-5; TRBD1 matches 7 bases. This CDR3 contains 15 residues. Germline-derived CDR1 and CDR2 are LNHDA and SQIVND (reference sequence). J was trimmed by 0 bases and V by 6 bases; bases with no gene match: 5. This chain's CDR3 is CASRTQGYSNQPQHF. In DNA form, the CDR3 reads TGTGCCAGTAGAACACAGGGGTATAGCAATCAGCCCCAGCATTTT.

J is TRBJ1-5 and V is TRBV6-6; perhaps TRBD1 as D (5 bases). Trimming removed 5 bases at V and 2 bases at J, with 19 bases between. CDR1 and CDR2 from the germline V gene are MNHNY and SVGAGI (reference sequence). The CDR3 covers 17 residues. CDR3: CASSHRPGGVGNQPQHF. In DNA form, the CDR3 reads TGTGCCAGCAGTCACCGTCCGGGGGGAGTAGGCAATCAGCCCCAGCATTTT.

The DNA for the CDR3 is TGTGCCAGCAGTACCACACAGAAGAATGAGCAGTTCTTC. Translation gives CASSTTQKNEQFF. The chain uses TRBV28 and TRBJ2-1; D not resolved. The V gene lost 5 bases and the J gene lost 7 bases, with 12 bases spanning the gap. The CDR3 has 13 residues. Germline V CDR1 and CDR2: MDHEN, SYDVKM.

This clone was observed many times. V is TRBV28 and J is TRBJ2-7; a possible D gene is TRBD2 (6 bases). Between the trimmed V and J ends, which lost 6 bases and 0 bases, there was a span of 15 bases. Germline assignment: CDR1 MDHEN and CDR2 SYDVKM. The CDR3 has 15 amino acids. CDR3 residues: CASRPGGGISYEQYF. DNA of the CDR3: TGTGCCAGCAGGCCCGGTGGAGGGATCTCCTACGAGCAGTACTTC.

The chain combines TRBV6-1 with TRBJ1-5; 8 bases match TRBD1. The germline V gene has CDR1 MNHNS and CDR2 SASEGT. Trimming removed 4 bases from V and 0 bases from J; junction bases left unmatched: 11. The length of the CDR3 is 18 residues. The CDR3 reads CASSGALDRDYSNQPQHF. DNA for the CDR3: TGTGCCAGCAGTGGGGCCTTGGACAGGGATTATAGCAATCAGCCCCAGCATTTT.

The CDR3 is CASSLAQGREAFF. The CDR3 nucleotides read TGTGCCAGCAGTTTAGCACAGGGGCGTGAAGCTTTCTTT. This rearrangement joins TRBV27 to TRBJ1-1, with TRBD1 matching 7 bases. Germline CDR1 reads MNHEY; CDR2 reads SMNVEV (reference sequence). The CDR3 has 13 residues. Trimming took 2 bases from V and 7 from J; bases not matched to a gene: 4.

This clone has only one observation. The CDR3 DNA is TGTGCCAGCAGCTTAGGAGAGGAGGCTTTCTTT. It translates to CASSLGEEAFF. The chain joins TRBV5-6 to TRBJ1-1; D gene ambiguous. CDR1 and CDR2 (germline): SGHDT, YYEEEE. Trimming stripped 2 bases from V and 11 bases from J, with 10 bases between. This CDR3 has 11 amino acids.

The chain is built from TRBV11-3 and TRBJ2-3, with 7 positions matching TRBD2. From germline, CDR1 is SGHNT and CDR2 YENEEA. V shed 2 bases, J shed 2 bases, and the junction held 4 bases outside the gene matches. The CDR3 loop spans 15 amino acids. This CDR3 is CASSLSGGDTDTQYF. CDR3 in DNA: TGTGCCAGCAGCTTATCGGGGGGTGACACAGATACGCAGTATTTT.

The V call is TRBV2, the J call TRBJ1-1; D is possibly TRBD1 (6 bases). V shed 2 bases and J shed 1 base, with 11 bases lying between them. This CDR3 spans 15 amino acids. CDR1 and CDR2 from the germline V gene are SNHLY and FYNNEI. DNA of the CDR3: TGTGCCAGCAGTGAAATGGGACAACAGAACACTGAAGCTTTCTTT. It specifies CASSEMGQQNTEAFF.

The CDR3 region is CASSIPGGRETQYF. The CDR3 DNA reads as TGTGCCAGCAGCATACCGGGGGGCCGAGAGACCCAGTACTTC. The V gene is TRBV7-9, the J gene TRBJ2-5; TRBD2 might be the D (7 bases). Trimming removed 5 bases at V and 4 bases at J, with 14 bases between. The CDR3 covers 14 residues. Per the germline V gene, CDR1 is SEHNR and CDR2 is FQNEAQ (reference sequence).

The genes are TRBV11-2 and TRBJ1-2; tentatively, D is TRBD1 (6 bases). V was cut by 6 bases and J by 0 bases, with 20 bases left in between. Germline CDR1 SGHAT, CDR2 FQNNGV. The CDR3 is 17 residues long. The CDR3 loop reads CASSLSWREGANYGYTF. For the CDR3, the DNA is TGTGCCAGCAGTTTGAGTTGGAGGGAGGGGGCTAACTATGGCTACACCTTC.